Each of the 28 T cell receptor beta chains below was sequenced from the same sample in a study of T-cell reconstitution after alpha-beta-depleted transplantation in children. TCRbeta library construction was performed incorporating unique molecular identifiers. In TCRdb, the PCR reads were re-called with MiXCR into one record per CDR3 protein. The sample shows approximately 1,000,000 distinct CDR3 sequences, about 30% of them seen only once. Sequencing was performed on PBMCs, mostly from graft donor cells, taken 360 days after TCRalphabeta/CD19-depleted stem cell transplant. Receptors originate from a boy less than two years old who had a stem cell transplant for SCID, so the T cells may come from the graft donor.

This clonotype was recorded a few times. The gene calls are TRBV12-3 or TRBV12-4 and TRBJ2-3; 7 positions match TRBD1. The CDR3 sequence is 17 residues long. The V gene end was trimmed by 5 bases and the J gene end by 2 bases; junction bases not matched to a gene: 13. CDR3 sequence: CASSPAMGRGFTDTQYF. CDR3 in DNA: TGTGCCAGCAGTCCCGCGATGGGCAGGGGGTTCACAGATACGCAGTATTTT.

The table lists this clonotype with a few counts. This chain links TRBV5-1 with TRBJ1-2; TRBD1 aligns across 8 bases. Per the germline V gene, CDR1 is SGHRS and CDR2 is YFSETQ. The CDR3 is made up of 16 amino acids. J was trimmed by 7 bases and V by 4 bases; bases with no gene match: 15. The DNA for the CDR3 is TGCGCCAGCAGCGCTGATCGACAGGGGAAGTATGGTGGCTACACCTTC. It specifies CASSADRQGKYGGYTF.

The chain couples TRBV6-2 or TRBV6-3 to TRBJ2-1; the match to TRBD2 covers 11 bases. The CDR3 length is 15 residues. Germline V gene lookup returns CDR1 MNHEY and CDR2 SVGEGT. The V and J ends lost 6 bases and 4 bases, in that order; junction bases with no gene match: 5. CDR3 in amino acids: CASSILAGDYNEQFF. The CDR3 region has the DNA TGTGCCAGCAGCATACTAGCGGGGGATTACAATGAGCAGTTCTTC.

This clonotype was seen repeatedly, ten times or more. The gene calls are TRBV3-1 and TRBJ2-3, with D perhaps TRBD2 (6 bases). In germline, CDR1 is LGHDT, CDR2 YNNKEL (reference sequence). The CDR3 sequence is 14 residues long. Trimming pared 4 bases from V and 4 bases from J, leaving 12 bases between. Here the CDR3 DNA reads TGTGCCAGCAGCCCAGGACCTAGCGCAGATACGCAGTATTTT. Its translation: CASSPGPSADTQYF.

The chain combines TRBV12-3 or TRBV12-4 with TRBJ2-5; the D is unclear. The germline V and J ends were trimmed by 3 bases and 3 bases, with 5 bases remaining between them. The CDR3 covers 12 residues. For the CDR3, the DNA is TGTGCCAGCAGTTTCTATAAAGAGACCCAGTACTTC. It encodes CASSFYKETQYF.

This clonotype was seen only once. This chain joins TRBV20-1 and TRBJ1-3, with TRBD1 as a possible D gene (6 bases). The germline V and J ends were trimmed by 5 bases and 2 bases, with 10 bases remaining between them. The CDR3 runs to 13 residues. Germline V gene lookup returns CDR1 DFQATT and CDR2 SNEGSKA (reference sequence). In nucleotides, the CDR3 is TGCAGTGCTCGACAGGTGGCTGGAAACACCATATATTTT. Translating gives CSARQVAGNTIYF.

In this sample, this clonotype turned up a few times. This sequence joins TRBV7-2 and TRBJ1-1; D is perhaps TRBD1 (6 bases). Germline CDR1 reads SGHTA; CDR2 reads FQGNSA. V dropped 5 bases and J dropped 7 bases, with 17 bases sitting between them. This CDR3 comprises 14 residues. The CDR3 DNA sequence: TGTGCCAGCAGCCCACAGGGCCCCCTCGGTGAAGCTTTCTTT. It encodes CASSPQGPLGEAFF. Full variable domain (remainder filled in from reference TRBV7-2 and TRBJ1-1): GAGVSQSPSNKVTEKGKDVELRCDPISGHTALYWYRQSLGQGLEFLIYFQGNSAPDKSGLPSDRFSAERTGGSVSTLTIQRTQQEDSAVYLCASSPQGPLGEAFFGQGTRLTVV.

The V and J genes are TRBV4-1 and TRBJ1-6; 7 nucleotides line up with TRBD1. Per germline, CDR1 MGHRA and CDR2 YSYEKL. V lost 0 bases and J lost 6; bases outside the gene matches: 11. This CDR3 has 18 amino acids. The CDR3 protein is CASSQDMGTGVGNSPLHF. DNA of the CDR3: TGCGCCAGCAGCCAAGATATGGGAACAGGGGTTGGTAATTCACCCCTCCACTTT.

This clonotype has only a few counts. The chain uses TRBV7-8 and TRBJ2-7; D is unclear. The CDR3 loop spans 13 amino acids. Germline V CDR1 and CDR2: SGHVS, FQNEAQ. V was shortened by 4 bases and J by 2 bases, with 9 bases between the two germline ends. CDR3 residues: CASSSQQPYEQYF. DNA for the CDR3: TGTGCCAGCAGCTCCCAACAACCCTACGAGCAGTACTTC.

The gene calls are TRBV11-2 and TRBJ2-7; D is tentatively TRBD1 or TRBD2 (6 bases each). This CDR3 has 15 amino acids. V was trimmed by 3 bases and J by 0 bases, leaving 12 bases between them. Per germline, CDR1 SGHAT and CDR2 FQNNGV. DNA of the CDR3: TGTGCCAGCAGCTTTCGGGGGCCTAACTCCTACGAGCAGTACTTC. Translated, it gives CASSFRGPNSYEQYF.

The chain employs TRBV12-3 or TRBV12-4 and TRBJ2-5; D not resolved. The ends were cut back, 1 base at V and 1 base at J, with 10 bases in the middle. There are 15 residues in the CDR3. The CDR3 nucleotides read TGTGCCAGCAGTTTAGGGCGGACCAGCCAAGAGACCCAGTACTTC. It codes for CASSLGRTSQETQYF.

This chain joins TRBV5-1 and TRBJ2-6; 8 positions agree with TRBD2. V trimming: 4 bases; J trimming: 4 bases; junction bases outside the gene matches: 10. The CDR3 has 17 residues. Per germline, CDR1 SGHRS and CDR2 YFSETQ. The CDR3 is CASSILAGLSGANVLTF. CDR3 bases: TGCGCCAGCAGCATCCTAGCGGGCCTCTCCGGGGCCAACGTCCTGACTTTC.

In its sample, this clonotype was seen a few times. The CDR3 DNA sequence: TGTGCCAGCAGCTTAGGTCAGGGGAGAGCGCAGTATTTT. This sequence encodes CASSLGQGRAQYF. The rearrangement joins TRBV7-2 to TRBJ2-3; maybe TRBD1 (6 bases). CDR1 is SGHTA, CDR2 FQGNSA, per germline. The length of the CDR3 is 13 residues. The V gene lost 1 base and the J gene lost 10 bases, with 12 bases spanning the gap.

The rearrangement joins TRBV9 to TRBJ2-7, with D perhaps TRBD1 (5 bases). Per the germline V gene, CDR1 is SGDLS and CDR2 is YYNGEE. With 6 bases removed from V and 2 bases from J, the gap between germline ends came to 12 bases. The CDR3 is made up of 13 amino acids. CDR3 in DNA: TGTGCCAGCAAGAAGGGGCAGGCCTACGAGCAGTACTTC. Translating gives CASKKGQAYEQYF.

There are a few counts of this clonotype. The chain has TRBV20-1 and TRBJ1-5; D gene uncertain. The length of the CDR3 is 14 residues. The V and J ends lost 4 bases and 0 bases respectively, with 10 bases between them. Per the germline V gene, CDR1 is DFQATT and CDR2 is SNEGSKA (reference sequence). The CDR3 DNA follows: TGCAGTGCTACGTTCACGCTTAGCAATCAGCCCCAGCATTTT. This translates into CSATFTLSNQPQHF.

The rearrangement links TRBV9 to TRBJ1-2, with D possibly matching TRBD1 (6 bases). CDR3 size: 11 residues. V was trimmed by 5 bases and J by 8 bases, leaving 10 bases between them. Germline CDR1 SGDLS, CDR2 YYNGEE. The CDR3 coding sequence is TGTGCCAGCAGTAACAGGGACGGCTACACCTTC. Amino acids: CASSNRDGYTF. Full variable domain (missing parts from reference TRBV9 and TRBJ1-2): DSGVTQTPKHLITATGQRVTLRCSPRSGDLSVYWYQQSLDQGLQFLIQYYNGEERAKGNILERFSAQQFPDLHSELNLSSLELGDSALYFCASSNRDGYTFGSGTRLTVV.

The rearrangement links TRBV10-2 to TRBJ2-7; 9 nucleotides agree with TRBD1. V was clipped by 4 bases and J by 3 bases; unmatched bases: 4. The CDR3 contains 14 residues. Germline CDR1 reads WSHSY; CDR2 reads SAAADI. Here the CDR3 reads CASSAQGAYYEQYF. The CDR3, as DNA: TGCGCCAGCAGTGCACAGGGGGCATACTACGAGCAGTACTTC.

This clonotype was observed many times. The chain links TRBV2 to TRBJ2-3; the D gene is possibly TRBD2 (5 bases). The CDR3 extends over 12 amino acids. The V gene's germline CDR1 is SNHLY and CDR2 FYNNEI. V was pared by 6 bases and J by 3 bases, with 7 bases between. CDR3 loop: CASSGDTDTQYF. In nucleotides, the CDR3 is TGTGCCAGCAGCGGGGATACAGATACGCAGTATTTT.

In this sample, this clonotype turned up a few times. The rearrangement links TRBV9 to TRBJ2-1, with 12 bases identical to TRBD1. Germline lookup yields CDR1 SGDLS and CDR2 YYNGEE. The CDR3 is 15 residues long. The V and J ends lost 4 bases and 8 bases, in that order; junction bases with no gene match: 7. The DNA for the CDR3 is TGTGCCAGCAGCCCCCCCGGGACAGGGGGCCATGAGCAGTTCTTC. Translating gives CASSPPGTGGHEQFF.

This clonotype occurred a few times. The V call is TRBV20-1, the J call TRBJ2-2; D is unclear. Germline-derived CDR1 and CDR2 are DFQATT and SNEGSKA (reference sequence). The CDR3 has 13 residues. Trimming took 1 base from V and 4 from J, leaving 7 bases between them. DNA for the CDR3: TGCAGTGCTAGAGTCAGGATCACCGGGGAGCTGTTTTTT. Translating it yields CSARVRITGELFF.

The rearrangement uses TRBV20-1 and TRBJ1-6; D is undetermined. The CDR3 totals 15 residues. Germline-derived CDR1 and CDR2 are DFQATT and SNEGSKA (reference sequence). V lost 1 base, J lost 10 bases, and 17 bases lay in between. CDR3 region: CSARGQVLGISPLHF. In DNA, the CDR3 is TGCAGTGCTAGAGGGCAGGTATTGGGTATATCACCCCTCCACTTT.

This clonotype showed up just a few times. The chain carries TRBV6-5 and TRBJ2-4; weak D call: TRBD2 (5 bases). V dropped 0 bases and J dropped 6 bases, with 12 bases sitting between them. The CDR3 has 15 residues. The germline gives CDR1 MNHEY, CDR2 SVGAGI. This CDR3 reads CASSYSGGSGNIQYF. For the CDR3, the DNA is TGTGCCAGCAGTTACTCCGGCGGGTCGGGAAACATTCAGTACTTC.

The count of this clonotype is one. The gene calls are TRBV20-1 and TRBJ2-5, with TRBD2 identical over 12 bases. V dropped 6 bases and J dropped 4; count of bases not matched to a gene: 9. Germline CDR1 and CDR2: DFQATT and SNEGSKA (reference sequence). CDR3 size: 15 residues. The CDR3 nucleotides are TGCAGTGCCCGACTAGCGGGGGTCCCCAGAGAGACCCAGTACTTC. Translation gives CSARLAGVPRETQYF.

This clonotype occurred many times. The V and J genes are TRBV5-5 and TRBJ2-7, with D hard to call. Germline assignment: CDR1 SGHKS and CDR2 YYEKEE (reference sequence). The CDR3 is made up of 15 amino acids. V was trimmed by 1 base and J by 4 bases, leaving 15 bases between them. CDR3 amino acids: CASSLPTLSSYEQYF. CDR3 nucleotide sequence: TGTGCCAGCAGCTTGCCTACCCTTTCCTCATACGAGCAGTACTTC.

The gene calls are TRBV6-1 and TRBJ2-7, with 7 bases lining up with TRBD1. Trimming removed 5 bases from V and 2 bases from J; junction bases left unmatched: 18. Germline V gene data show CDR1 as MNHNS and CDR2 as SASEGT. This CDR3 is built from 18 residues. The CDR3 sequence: CASSTYRGRGYSTYEQYF. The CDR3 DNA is TGTGCCAGCAGTACATACAGGGGAAGGGGTTACTCTACCTACGAGCAGTACTTC.

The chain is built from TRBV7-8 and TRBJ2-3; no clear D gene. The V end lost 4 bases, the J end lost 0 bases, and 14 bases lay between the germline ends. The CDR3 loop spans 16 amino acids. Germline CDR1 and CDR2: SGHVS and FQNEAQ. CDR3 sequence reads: CASSSPLGDSTDTQYF. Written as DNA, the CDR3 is TGTGCCAGCAGCTCCCCTCTAGGCGATAGCACAGATACGCAGTATTTT.

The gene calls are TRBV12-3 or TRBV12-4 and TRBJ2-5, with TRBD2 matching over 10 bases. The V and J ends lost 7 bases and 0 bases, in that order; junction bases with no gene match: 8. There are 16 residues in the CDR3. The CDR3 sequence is CASTPRAGGNQETQYF. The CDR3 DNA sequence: TGTGCCAGCACCCCCAGAGCGGGGGGGAACCAAGAGACCCAGTACTTC.

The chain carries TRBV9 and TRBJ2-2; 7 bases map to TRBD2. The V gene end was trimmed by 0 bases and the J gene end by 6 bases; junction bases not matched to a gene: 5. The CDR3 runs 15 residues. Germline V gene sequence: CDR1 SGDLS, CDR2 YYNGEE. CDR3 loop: CASSVGLARAGELFF. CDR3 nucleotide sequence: TGTGCCAGCAGCGTAGGACTAGCACGGGCCGGGGAGCTGTTTTTT.